This T cell receptor beta chain was captured in a study of T cell responses to AZD1222 COVID-19 vaccine (dated by TCRdb to 2020 to 2022). The study in broad terms: Because spike-specific TCR depth and breadth did not differ between the two schedules, AZD1222 recipients who got a second dose at roughly 4 weeks were pooled with those who got a second dose at roughly 12 weeks. A total of 233 trial participants underwent TCR sequencing, of whom about 200 had received two doses of AZD1222 and about 25 had received two doses of the MenACWY control vaccine. Trial participants were enrolled into age subgroups of 18-55, 56-69 and 70-plus years, which contained 148, 28 and 57 TCR-sequenced participants, respectively. Results and caveats for the whole study, not just this receptor: Because no day 14 peak-response samples were available, the repertoires could be characterized only after the peak T cell response. Conclusions about previously exposed vaccinees were limited because only six AZD1222 recipients were SARS-CoV-2 seropositive at baseline. Participants were mostly white British, with more females than males. The authors suggested clonal diversity may have been underestimated. Reportedly, close to half of the unique spike-specific TCRs recognized epitopes lying outside the regions that are mutated in the B.1.351 and B.1.1.7 variants. After two AZD1222 doses, spike-specific TCR breadth and depth were significantly higher than at day 0 and than in MenACWY recipients. CD4 TCRs associated with the vaccine covered the entire spike protein, and the dominant responses were in regions 160-218 and 743-854. In the small 56-69-year group, the increase in depth fell short of significance, most likely because of low power.

From a lookup of the germline V gene, CDR1 and CDR2 are SGHRS and YFSETQ. The CDR3 runs 14 residues from the cysteine to the phenylalanine. The sequence is cut down to CDR3 DNA, 42 bases in frame from base 1. V has 4 bases trimmed and J has 3 bases trimmed; junction bases matching no gene number 3. The label giving this sample's time point can be read as: baseline before first vaccination. Samples from vaccinated people were obtained from the UK trials COV001 and COV002, which included a single-blind randomized controlled phase 2/3 trial of AZD1222 (ChAdOx1 nCoV-19) in healthy adults. Trial participant PBMC samples were collected at day 0 and day 28 after the second dose for TCRbeta chain sequencing. Concerning this clone: The antigen this receptor binds is unknown. No much larger clone exists at a distance of one base, and base qualities are not known.

The CDR3 regions of human TCRbeta chains were analyzed by immunosequencing. Regarding the original processing steps: TCRs in the repertoires were compared against a reference library of SARS-CoV-2-specific TCRs that had been generated with the MIRA antigen-specificity platform. Breadth was defined as the fraction of unique TCRs that were SARS-CoV-2-associated, and depth was defined as the fraction of total T cells that were SARS-CoV-2-associated. Using the MIRA data, each spike-specific TCR was assigned both to the spike region to which the TCR was reactive and to a CD4 or CD8 class. Log10-transformed breadth and depth values were compared by one-way ANOVA with Sidak's multiple comparisons tests. Not all clones reach the TCRdb copy of this immuneACCESS table, which keeps in-frame sequences only. Checked studies attribute under half of the gap to unresolved V genes and leave the rest unexplained. V and J calls and clone size come straight from that table; D and trimming were deduced from the DNA. Across this sample there are about 150,000 clones, with about nine tenths seen only once. The ten top clones hold around 2.9% of the sample.

The source is an adult in good health. The source was peripheral blood, collected on day 0 of AZD1222 vaccination. This receptor chain uses TRBV5-1 and TRBJ2-7, with 11 bases matching TRBD1. The sequence in DNA is TGCGCCAGCAGCCCGGGACAGGGGGTCTACGAGCAGTACTTC. Translation gives CASSPGQGVYEQYF.